These T cell receptor beta chains were read from a single sample in a study of early T cells in non-severe SARS-CoV-2 infection. Via MiXCR, TCRdb re-called the 5' RACE reads, giving one row per CDR3 protein. The table has about 71,000 distinct CDR3 sequences, roughly an eighth seen once. The sequencing sample was made of whole blood. The receptors originated from an adult who was a healthcare worker with PCR-confirmed SARS-CoV-2 infection or an uninfected control (not recorded which). Each CDR3 is given with its conserved first and last residue. The order of the fields is D gene, V gene, J gene, clone size, CDR3 DNA, CDR3 protein. D genes are given only for firm matches. Clone size is not always given. Where it is, it says once, few, many or a class for expanded clones.

D gene: TRBD1
V gene: TRBV5-4
J gene: TRBJ2-3
clone size: .
CDR3 DNA: TGTGCCAGCAGCTTGCCGAGACAGGGTGCCCCAGATACGCAGTATTTT
CDR3 protein: CASSLPRQGAPDTQYF

D gene: .
V gene: TRBV7-8
J gene: TRBJ1-2
clone size: .
CDR3 DNA: TGTGCCAGCAGCGGGAGTGTAGGCCTTGGCTATGGCTACACCTTC
CDR3 protein: CASSGSVGLGYGYTF

D gene: .
V gene: TRBV20-1
J gene: TRBJ1-1
clone size: .
CDR3 DNA: TGCAGTGCTAGTCTGGCAGCCGACACTGAAGCTTTCTTT
CDR3 protein: CSASLAADTEAFF

D gene: TRBD2
V gene: TRBV29-1
J gene: TRBJ2-5
clone size: many
CDR3 DNA: TGCAGCGTTGAAGATCCCGGACTAGCGGGGGCCCACCAAGAGACCCAGTACTTC
CDR3 protein: CSVEDPGLAGAHQETQYF

D gene: TRBD2
V gene: TRBV5-6
J gene: TRBJ2-3
clone size: .
CDR3 DNA: TGTGCCAGCAGCCCCCGGGGACTACCTCCCACAGATACGCAGTATTTT
CDR3 protein: CASSPRGLPPTDTQYF

D gene: .
V gene: TRBV6-6
J gene: TRBJ2-3
clone size: many
CDR3 DNA: TGTGCCAGCACCCCGCGAAGCTGGGTTACAGATACGCAGTATTTT
CDR3 protein: CASTPRSWVTDTQYF

D gene: .
V gene: TRBV3-1
J gene: TRBJ1-5
clone size: .
CDR3 DNA: TGTGCCAGCAGCCAACTCCATCAGCCCCAGCATTTT
CDR3 protein: CASSQLHQPQHF

D gene: .
V gene: TRBV5-6
J gene: TRBJ1-1
clone size: .
CDR3 DNA: TGTGCCAGCAGCTTAGCTTCGGATTCGGAAGTTTTCTTT
CDR3 protein: CASSLASDSEVFF

D gene: TRBD2
V gene: TRBV6-5
J gene: TRBJ2-7
clone size: .
CDR3 DNA: TGTGCCAGCAGTTACTCAACTAGCGCATCCTACGAGCAGTACTTC
CDR3 protein: CASSYSTSASYEQYF

D gene: .
V gene: TRBV19
J gene: TRBJ1-5
clone size: few
CDR3 DNA: TGTGCCAGTAGTATAGATCAAAATCAGCCCCAGCATTTT
CDR3 protein: CASSIDQNQPQHF

D gene: TRBD1
V gene: TRBV7-9
J gene: TRBJ1-2
clone size: .
CDR3 DNA: TGTGCCAGCAGCTTACTGGGACAGGGGGATGGCTACACCTTC
CDR3 protein: CASSLLGQGDGYTF

D gene: .
V gene: TRBV29-1
J gene: TRBJ1-2
clone size: many
CDR3 DNA: TGCAGCGTGGGCACTCGTGGCTACACCTTC
CDR3 protein: CSVGTRGYTF

D gene: .
V gene: TRBV28
J gene: TRBJ1-5
clone size: many
CDR3 DNA: TGTGCCAGCGTATCTCTCAATCAGCCCCAGCATTTT
CDR3 protein: CASVSLNQPQHF

D gene: .
V gene: TRBV29-1
J gene: TRBJ2-7
clone size: once
CDR3 DNA: TGCAGCGTCGCTGACCCGGAGGGGGAGCAGTACTTC
CDR3 protein: CSVADPEGEQYF

D gene: .
V gene: TRBV3-1
J gene: TRBJ1-6
clone size: .
CDR3 DNA: TGTGCCAGCAGCCACAGGGAGGGACCCCTCCACTTT
CDR3 protein: CASSHREGPLHF

D gene: .
V gene: TRBV6-5
J gene: TRBJ2-5
clone size: few
CDR3 DNA: TGTGCCAGCAGTTGGCAGGCCCCCCGACTAGTGGGCTCCCAAGAGACCCAGTACTTC
CDR3 protein: CASSWQAPRLVGSQETQYF

D gene: TRBD2
V gene: TRBV4-2
J gene: TRBJ2-2
clone size: .
CDR3 DNA: TGTGCCAGCAGCCAACCGGGACTAGCGGGGGCCGGGGAGCTGTTTTTT
CDR3 protein: CASSQPGLAGAGELFF

D gene: .
V gene: TRBV6-2/TRBV6-3
J gene: TRBJ2-2
clone size: many
CDR3 DNA: TGTGCCAGCAGTCGAACAGGGATCGGGGAGCTGTTTTTT
CDR3 protein: CASSRTGIGELFF

D gene: .
V gene: TRBV6-5
J gene: TRBJ1-2
clone size: few
CDR3 DNA: TGTGCCAGCAGTTACGATGGCAGAGGCTACACCTTC
CDR3 protein: CASSYDGRGYTF

D gene: TRBD2
V gene: TRBV3-1
J gene: TRBJ2-3
clone size: few
CDR3 DNA: TGTGCCAGCAGCCAAGGGGCGGGGGGGCAAGATACGCAGTATTTT
CDR3 protein: CASSQGAGGQDTQYF

D gene: .
V gene: TRBV29-1
J gene: TRBJ2-7
clone size: many
CDR3 DNA: TGCAGCGTTGCGGTAGGAGGGACTCTAAACTACGAGCAGTACTTC
CDR3 protein: CSVAVGGTLNYEQYF

D gene: TRBD2
V gene: TRBV7-6
J gene: TRBJ2-3
clone size: few
CDR3 DNA: TGTGCCAGCAGCTTAGGAGCGGGGGGTAGGACAGATACGCAGTATTTT
CDR3 protein: CASSLGAGGRTDTQYF

D gene: .
V gene: TRBV5-1
J gene: TRBJ1-1
clone size: few
CDR3 DNA: TGCGCCAGCAGCTTGGGAGGGTTCACTGAAGCTTTCTTT
CDR3 protein: CASSLGGFTEAFF

D gene: TRBD2
V gene: TRBV7-9
J gene: TRBJ2-1
clone size: few
CDR3 DNA: TGTGCCAGCAGCACTACGACTAGCTTCTATGAGCAGTTCTTC
CDR3 protein: CASSTTTSFYEQFF

D gene: .
V gene: TRBV7-9
J gene: TRBJ1-6
clone size: few
CDR3 DNA: TGTGCCAGCAGCCACCCGGGCCCCGAGAATTCACCCCTCCACTTT
CDR3 protein: CASSHPGPENSPLHF

D gene: .
V gene: TRBV6-9
J gene: TRBJ1-4
clone size: many
CDR3 DNA: TGTGCCAGCAGTTGCTTCGAGCTTTGTGGACAGTTTAATGAAAAACTGTTTTTT
CDR3 protein: CASSCFELCGQFNEKLFF

D gene: .
V gene: TRBV5-4
J gene: TRBJ2-1
clone size: .
CDR3 DNA: TGTGCCAGCAGCTTAGAGTTAAACTCCTACAATGAGCAGTTCTTC
CDR3 protein: CASSLELNSYNEQFF

D gene: .
V gene: TRBV9
J gene: TRBJ1-6
clone size: few
CDR3 DNA: TGTGCCAGCAGCCCAGGGGCGGTAGGGTCACCCCTCCACTTT
CDR3 protein: CASSPGAVGSPLHF

D gene: .
V gene: TRBV30
J gene: TRBJ2-5
clone size: .
CDR3 DNA: TGTGCCTGGGGGGACACTCAGGGGTACCAAGAGACCCAGTACTTC
CDR3 protein: CAWGDTQGYQETQYF

D gene: TRBD1
V gene: TRBV5-4
J gene: TRBJ1-2
clone size: .
CDR3 DNA: TGTGCCAGCAGCATGGACAGGGGAGGCGGCTACACCTTC
CDR3 protein: CASSMDRGGGYTF

D gene: .
V gene: TRBV6-5
J gene: TRBJ2-5
clone size: many
CDR3 DNA: TGTGCCAGCAGTTACTCTCTTACTAGAATCACCTCCGGGGAGACCCAGTACTTC
CDR3 protein: CASSYSLTRITSGETQYF

D gene: .
V gene: TRBV12-3/TRBV12-4
J gene: TRBJ1-1
clone size: few
CDR3 DNA: TGTGCCAGCAGTTTCCTGAACACTGAAGCTTTCTTT
CDR3 protein: CASSFLNTEAFF